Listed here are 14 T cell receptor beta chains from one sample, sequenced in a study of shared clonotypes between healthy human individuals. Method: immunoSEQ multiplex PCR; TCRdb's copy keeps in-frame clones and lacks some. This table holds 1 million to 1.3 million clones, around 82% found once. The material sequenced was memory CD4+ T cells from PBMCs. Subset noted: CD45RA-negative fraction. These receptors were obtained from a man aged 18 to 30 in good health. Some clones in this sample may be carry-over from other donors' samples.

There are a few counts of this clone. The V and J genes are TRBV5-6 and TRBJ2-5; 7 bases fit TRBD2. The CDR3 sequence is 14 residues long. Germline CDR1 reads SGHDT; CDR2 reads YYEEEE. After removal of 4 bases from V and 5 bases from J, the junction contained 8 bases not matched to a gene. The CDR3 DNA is TGTGCCAGCAGCACCGCCCGGGGGGATGAGACCCAGTACTTC. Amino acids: CASSTARGDETQYF. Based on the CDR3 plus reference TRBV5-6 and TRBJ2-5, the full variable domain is DAGVTQSPTHLIKTRGQQVTLRCSPKSGHDTVSWYQQALGQGPQFIFQYYEEEERQRGNFPDRFSGHQFPNYSSELNVNALLLGDSALYLCASSTARGDETQYFGPGTRLLVL.

CDR3 residues: CASSSGYGQDREQYF. The CDR3, as DNA: TGTGCCAGCAGCTCGGGGTACGGACAGGACCGCGAGCAGTACTTC. This chain joins TRBV7-9 and TRBJ2-7, with 7 bases matching TRBD1. The CDR3 consists of 15 residues. After removal of 4 bases from V and 6 bases from J, the junction contained 12 bases not matched to a gene. CDR1 is SEHNR, CDR2 FQNEAQ, per germline (reference sequence). Full variable domain (outside the CDR3, taken from reference TRBV7-9 and TRBJ2-7): DTGVSQNPRHKITKRGQNVTFRCDPISEHNRLYWYRQTLGQGPEFLTYFQNEAQLEKSRLLSDRFSAERPKGSFSTLEIQRTEQGDSAMYLCASSSGYGQDREQYFGPGTRLTVT.

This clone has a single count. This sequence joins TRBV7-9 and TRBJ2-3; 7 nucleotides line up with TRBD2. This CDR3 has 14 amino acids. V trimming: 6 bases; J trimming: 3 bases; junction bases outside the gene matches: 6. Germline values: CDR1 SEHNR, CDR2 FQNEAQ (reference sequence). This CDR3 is CASSPSGGTDTQYF. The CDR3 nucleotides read TGTGCCAGCAGTCCCTCCGGGGGGACAGATACGCAGTATTTT.

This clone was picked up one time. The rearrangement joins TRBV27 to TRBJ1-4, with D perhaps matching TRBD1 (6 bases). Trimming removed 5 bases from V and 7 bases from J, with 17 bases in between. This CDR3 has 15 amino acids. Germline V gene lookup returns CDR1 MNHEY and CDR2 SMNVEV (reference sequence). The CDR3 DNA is TGTGCCAGCAGTCCCTCGACGGGGGCCCCTGAAAAACTGTTTTTT. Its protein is CASSPSTGAPEKLFF.

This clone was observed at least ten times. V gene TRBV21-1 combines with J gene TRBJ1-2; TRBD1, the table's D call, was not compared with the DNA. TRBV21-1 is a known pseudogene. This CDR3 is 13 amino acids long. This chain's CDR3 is CASSYRGGYGYTF. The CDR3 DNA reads TGTGCCAGCAGCTACAGGGGCGGCTATGGCTACACCTTC.

CDR3 in amino acids: CASSLVDSRYNEQFF. CDR3 nucleotides: TGTGCCAGCAGCTTAGTAGACAGCCGCTACAATGAGCAGTTCTTC. The rearrangement joins TRBV11-2 to TRBJ2-1; perhaps TRBD1 as D (5 bases). The V and J ends lost 1 base and 3 bases respectively, with 10 bases between them. CDR3 length equals 15 residues. Germline V CDR1 and CDR2: SGHAT, FQNNGV.

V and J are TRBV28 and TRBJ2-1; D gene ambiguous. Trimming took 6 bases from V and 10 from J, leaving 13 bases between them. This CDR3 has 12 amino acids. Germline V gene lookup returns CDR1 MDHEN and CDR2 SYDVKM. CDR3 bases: TGTGCCAGCAGCGTGGCCTTCGGCGAGCAGTTCTTC. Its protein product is CASSVAFGEQFF.

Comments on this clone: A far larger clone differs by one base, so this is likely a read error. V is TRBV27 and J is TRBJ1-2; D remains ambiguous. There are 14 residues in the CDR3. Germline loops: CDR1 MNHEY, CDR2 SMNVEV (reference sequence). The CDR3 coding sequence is TGTGTCAGCAGTTTAACGGGTAACAACTATGGCTACACCTTC. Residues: CVSSLTGNNYGYTF.

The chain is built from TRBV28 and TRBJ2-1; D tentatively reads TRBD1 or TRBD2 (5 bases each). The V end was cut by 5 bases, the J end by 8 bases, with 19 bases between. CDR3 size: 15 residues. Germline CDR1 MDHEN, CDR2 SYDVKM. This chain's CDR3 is CASSQSPRGRYEQFF. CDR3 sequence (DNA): TGTGCCAGCAGTCAATCCCCGAGGGGACGTTATGAGCAGTTCTTC.

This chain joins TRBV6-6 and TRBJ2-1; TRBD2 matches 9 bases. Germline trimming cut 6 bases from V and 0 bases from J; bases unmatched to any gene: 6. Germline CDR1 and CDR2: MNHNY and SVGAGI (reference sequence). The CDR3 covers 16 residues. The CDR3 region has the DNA TGTGCCAGCAGCTCCCGACTAGCGGACTCCTACAATGAGCAGTTCTTC. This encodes CASSSRLADSYNEQFF.

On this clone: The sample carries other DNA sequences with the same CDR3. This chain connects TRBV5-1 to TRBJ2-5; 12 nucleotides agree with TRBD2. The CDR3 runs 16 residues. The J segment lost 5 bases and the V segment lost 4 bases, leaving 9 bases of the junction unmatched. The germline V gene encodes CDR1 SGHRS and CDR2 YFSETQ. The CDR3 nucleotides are TGCGCCAGCAGCCCCGGACTAGCGGGAATTGGGGAGACCCAGTACTTC. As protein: CASSPGLAGIGETQYF.

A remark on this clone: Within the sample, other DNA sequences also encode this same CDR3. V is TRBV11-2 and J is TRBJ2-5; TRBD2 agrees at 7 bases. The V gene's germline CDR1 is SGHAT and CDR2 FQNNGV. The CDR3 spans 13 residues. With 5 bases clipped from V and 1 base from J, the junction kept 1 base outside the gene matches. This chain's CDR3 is CASSLAVQETQYF. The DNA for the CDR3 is TGTGCCAGCAGCCTAGCGGTCCAAGAGACCCAGTACTTC.

The CDR3 DNA sequence: TGCGCCAGCAGCCATGAGGGGGGACAGTACTTC. This codes for CASSHEGGQYF. V is TRBV4-3 and J is TRBJ2-7; D could derive from TRBD1 or TRBD2 (6 bases each). The CDR3 runs to 11 residues. The V end was cut by 3 bases, the J end by 10 bases, with 10 bases between. Germline V gene lookup returns CDR1 LGHNA and CDR2 YSLEER.

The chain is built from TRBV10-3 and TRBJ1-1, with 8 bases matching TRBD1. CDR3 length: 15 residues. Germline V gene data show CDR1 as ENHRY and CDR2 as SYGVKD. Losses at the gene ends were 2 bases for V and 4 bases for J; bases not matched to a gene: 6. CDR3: CAISEPGQESTEAFF. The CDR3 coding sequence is TGTGCCATCAGTGAGCCGGGACAGGAGAGCACTGAAGCTTTCTTT.